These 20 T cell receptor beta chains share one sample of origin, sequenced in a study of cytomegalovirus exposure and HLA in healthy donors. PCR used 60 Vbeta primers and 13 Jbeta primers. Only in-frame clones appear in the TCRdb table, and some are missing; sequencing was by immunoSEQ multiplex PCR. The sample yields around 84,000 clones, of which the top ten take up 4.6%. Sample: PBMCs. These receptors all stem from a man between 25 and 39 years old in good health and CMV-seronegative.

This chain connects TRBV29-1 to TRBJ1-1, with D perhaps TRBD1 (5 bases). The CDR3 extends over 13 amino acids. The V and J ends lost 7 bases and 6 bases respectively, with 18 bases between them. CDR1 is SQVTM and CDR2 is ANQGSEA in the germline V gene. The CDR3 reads CSAGWGVVAEAFF. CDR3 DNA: TGCAGCGCCGGGTGGGGGGTTGTCGCTGAAGCTTTCTTT.

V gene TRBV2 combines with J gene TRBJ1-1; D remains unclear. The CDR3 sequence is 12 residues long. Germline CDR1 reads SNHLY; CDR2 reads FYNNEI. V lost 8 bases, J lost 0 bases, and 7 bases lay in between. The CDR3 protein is CASDNMNTEAFF. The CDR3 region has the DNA TGTGCCAGCGATAACATGAACACTGAAGCTTTCTTT.

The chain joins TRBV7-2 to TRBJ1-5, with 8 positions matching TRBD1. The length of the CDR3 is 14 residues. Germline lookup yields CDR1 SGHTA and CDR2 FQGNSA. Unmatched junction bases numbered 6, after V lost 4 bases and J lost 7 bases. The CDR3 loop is CASSSDRVGQPQHF. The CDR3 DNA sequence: TGTGCCAGCAGCTCGGACAGGGTCGGACAGCCCCAGCATTTT. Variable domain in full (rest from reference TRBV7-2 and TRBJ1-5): GAGVSQSPSNKVTEKGKDVELRCDPISGHTALYWYRQSLGQGLEFLIYFQGNSAPDKSGLPSDRFSAERTGGSVSTLTIQRTQQEDSAVYLCASSSDRVGQPQHFGDGTRLSIL.

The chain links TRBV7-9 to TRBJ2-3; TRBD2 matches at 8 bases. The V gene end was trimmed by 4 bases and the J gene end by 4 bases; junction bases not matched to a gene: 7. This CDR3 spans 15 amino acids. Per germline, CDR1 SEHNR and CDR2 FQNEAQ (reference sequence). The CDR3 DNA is TGTGCCAGCAGCTCGCAGCGGGAGTGGGCAGATACGCAGTATTTT. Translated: CASSSQREWADTQYF.

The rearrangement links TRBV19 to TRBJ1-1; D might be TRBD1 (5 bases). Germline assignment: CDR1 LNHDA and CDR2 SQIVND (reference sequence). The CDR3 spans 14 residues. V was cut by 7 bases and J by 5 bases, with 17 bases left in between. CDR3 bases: TGTGCCAGTACCCCCCAGGGCCGTGGGACTGAAGCTTTCTTT. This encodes CASTPQGRGTEAFF.

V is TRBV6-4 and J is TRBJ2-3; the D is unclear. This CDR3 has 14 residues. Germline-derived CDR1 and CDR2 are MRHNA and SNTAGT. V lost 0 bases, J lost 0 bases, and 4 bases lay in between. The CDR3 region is CASSDSLSTDTQYF. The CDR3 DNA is TGTGCCAGCAGTGACTCACTTAGCACAGATACGCAGTATTTT.

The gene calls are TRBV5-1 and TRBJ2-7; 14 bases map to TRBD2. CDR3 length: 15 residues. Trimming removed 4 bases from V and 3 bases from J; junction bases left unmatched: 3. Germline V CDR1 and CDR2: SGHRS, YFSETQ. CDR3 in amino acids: CASSAGTSGSYEQYF. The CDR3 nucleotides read TGCGCCAGCAGCGCGGGGACTAGCGGGAGCTACGAGCAGTACTTC. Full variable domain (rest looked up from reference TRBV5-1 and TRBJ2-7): KAGVTQTPRYLIKTRGQQVTLSCSPISGHRSVSWYQQTPGQGLQFLFEYFSETQRNKGNFPGRFSGRQFSNSRSEMNVSTLELGDSALYLCASSAGTSGSYEQYFGPGTRLTVT.

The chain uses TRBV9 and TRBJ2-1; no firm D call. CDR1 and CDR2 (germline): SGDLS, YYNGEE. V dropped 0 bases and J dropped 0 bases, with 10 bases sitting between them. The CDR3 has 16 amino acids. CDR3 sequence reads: CASSVGGGSSYNEQFF. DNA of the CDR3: TGTGCCAGCAGCGTAGGCGGCGGCAGCTCCTACAATGAGCAGTTCTTC.

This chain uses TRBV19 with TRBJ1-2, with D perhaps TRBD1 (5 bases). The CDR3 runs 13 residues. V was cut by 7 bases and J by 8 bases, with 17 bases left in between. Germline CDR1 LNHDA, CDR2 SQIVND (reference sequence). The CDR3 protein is CASTFRRGWGYTF. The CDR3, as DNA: TGTGCCAGTACTTTTCGGAGGGGTTGGGGCTACACCTTC. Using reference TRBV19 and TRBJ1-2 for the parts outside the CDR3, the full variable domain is DGGITQSPKYLFRKEGQNVTLSCEQNLNHDAMYWYRQDPGQGLRLIYYSQIVNDFQKGDIAEGYSVSREKKESFPLTVTSAQKNPTAFYLCASTFRRGWGYTFGSGTRLTVV.

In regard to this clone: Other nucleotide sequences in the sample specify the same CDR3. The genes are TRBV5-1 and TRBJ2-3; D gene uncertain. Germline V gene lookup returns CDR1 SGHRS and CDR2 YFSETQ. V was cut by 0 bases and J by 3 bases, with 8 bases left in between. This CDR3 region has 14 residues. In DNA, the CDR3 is TGCGCCAGCAGCTTGGGAGGTGGGACAGATACGCAGTATTTT. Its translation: CASSLGGGTDTQYF.

In DNA, the CDR3 is TGTGCCAGCAGCTTGGCCGAGCCAGGTGTGCGCTACACCTTC. Amino acid sequence: CASSLAEPGVRYTF. V is TRBV5-6 and J is TRBJ1-2; D is uncertain. The CDR3 sequence is 14 residues long. The V gene's germline CDR1 is SGHDT and CDR2 YYEEEE. V lost 0 bases and J lost 9, with 15 bases in between.

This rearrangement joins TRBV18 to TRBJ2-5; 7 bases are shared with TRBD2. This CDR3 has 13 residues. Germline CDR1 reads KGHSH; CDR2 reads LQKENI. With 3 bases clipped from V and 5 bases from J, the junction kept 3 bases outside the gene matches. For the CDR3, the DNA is TGTGCCAGCTCACCGACTAGCTTCGAGACCCAGTACTTC. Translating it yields CASSPTSFETQYF. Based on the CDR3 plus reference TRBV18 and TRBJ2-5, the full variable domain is NAGVMQNPRHLVRRRGQEARLRCSPMKGHSHVYWYRQLPEEGLKFMVYLQKENIIDESGMPKERFSAEFPKEGPSILRIQQVVRGDSAAYFCASSPTSFETQYFGPGTRLLVL.

The CDR3 spells CASSLSPGTSGGVYEQYF. DNA for the CDR3: TGTGCCAGCAGTTTATCGCCCGGGACTAGCGGGGGGGTATACGAGCAGTACTTC. The chain couples TRBV27 to TRBJ2-7; 16 positions match TRBD2. The length of the CDR3 is 18 residues. Germline values: CDR1 MNHEY, CDR2 SMNVEV (reference sequence). Losses at the gene ends were 0 bases for V and 4 bases for J; bases not matched to a gene: 6.

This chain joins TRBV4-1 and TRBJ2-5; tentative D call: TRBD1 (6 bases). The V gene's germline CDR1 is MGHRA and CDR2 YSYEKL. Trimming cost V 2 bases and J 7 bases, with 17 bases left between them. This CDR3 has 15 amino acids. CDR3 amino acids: CASSQPQDSPGTQYF. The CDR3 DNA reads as TGCGCCAGCAGCCAACCACAGGACAGTCCGGGGACCCAGTACTTC.

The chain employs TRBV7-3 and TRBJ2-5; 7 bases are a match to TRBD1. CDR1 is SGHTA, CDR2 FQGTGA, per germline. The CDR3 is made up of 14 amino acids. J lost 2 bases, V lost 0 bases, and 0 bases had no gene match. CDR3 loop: CASSLTGQQETQYF. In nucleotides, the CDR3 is TGTGCCAGCAGCTTAACGGGACAGCAAGAGACCCAGTACTTC.

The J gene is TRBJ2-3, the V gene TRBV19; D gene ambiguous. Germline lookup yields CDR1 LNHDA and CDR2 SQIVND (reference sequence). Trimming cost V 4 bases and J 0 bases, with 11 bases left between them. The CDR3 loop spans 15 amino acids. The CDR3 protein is CASSNYIASTDTQYF. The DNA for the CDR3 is TGTGCCAGTAGTAACTACATCGCAAGCACAGATACGCAGTATTTT. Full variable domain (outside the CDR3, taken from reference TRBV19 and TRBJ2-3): DGGITQSPKYLFRKEGQNVTLSCEQNLNHDAMYWYRQDPGQGLRLIYYSQIVNDFQKGDIAEGYSVSREKKESFPLTVTSAQKNPTAFYLCASSNYIASTDTQYFGPGTRLTVL.

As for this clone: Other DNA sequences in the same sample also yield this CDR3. CDR3 sequence (DNA): TGCGCCAGCAGCCAGGGGCTAGCGGGGGTGCTCGAGCAGTACTTC. It codes for CASSQGLAGVLEQYF. V usage is TRBV4-1 and J usage is TRBJ2-7; 10 bases map to TRBD2. V was clipped by 3 bases and J by 6 bases; unmatched bases: 8. The germline CDR1 and CDR2 sequences are MGHRA and YSYEKL. This CDR3 is 15 amino acids long.

The CDR3 DNA follows: TGCGCCAGCAGCTTGCTACCCGGGACAGACACCGGGGAGCTGTTTTTT. Translated, it gives CASSLLPGTDTGELFF. This chain uses TRBV5-1 with TRBJ2-2, with 7 nucleotides matching TRBD1. This CDR3 has 16 amino acids. J was trimmed by 3 bases and V by 1 base; bases with no gene match: 6. Germline loops: CDR1 SGHRS, CDR2 YFSETQ.

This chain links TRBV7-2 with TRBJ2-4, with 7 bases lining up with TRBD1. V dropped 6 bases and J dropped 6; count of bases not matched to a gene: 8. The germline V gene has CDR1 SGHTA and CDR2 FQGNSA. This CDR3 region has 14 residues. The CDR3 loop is CASREGDSLNIQYF. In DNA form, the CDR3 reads TGTGCCAGCAGGGAAGGGGACAGCTTAAACATTCAGTACTTC.

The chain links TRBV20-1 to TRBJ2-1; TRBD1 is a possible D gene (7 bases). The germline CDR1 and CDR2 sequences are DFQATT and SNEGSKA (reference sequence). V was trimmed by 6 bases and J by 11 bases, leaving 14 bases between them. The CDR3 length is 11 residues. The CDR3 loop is CSASGGSKQFF. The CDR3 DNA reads TGCAGTGCATCAGGGGGGAGTAAGCAGTTCTTC.